Listed below are T cell receptor beta chains from one sample, sequenced in a study of Graves' ophthalmopathy and Graves' hyperthyroidism. One entry per CDR3 protein results from TCRdb running MiXCR on the multiplex PCR reads. The sample has roughly 300,000 distinct CDR3 sequences, roughly 16% seen once. Sequencing used peripheral blood. The receptor set was obtained from an adult man with Graves' ophthalmopathy. Each CDR3 is given with its conserved first and last residue. D genes are given only for firm matches. Clone size, where shown, is once, few, many, or a class for clones that have expanded.

d_call: .
clone_size: few
j_call: TRBJ2-2
v_call: TRBV29-1
cdr3_aa: CSVERGGHTGELFF
cdr3_nt: TGCAGCGTTGAAAGGGGGGGGCACACCGGGGAGCTGTTTTTT

d_call: .
clone_size: few
j_call: TRBJ2-7
v_call: TRBV6-2/TRBV6-3
cdr3_aa: CASSYGHRYEQYF
cdr3_nt: TGTGCCAGCAGTTACGGGCACCGCTACGAGCAGTACTTC

d_call: .
clone_size: many
j_call: TRBJ1-5
v_call: TRBV28
cdr3_aa: CASIPNRVRQPQHF
cdr3_nt: TGTGCCAGCATCCCAAACAGGGTGCGTCAGCCCCAGCATTTT

d_call: TRBD1
clone_size: many
j_call: TRBJ1-2
v_call: TRBV11-2
cdr3_aa: CASSLSPRTGGIYGYTF
cdr3_nt: TGTGCCAGCAGCTTATCACCCCGGACAGGGGGCATCTATGGCTACACCTTC

d_call: .
clone_size: .
j_call: TRBJ1-5
v_call: TRBV7-8
cdr3_aa: CASSLFPDQPQHF
cdr3_nt: TGTGCCAGCAGCTTATTTCCGGATCAGCCCCAGCATTTT

d_call: .
clone_size: many
j_call: TRBJ1-2
v_call: TRBV27
cdr3_aa: CASSPRGGRGYTF
cdr3_nt: TGTGCCAGCAGCCCGCGGGGGGGTCGCGGCTACACCTTC

d_call: .
clone_size: many
j_call: TRBJ1-2
v_call: TRBV6-5
cdr3_aa: CASSYLPPVGYGYTF
cdr3_nt: TGTGCCAGCAGTTACCTACCACCCGTTGGCTATGGCTACACCTTC

d_call: .
clone_size: many
j_call: TRBJ1-1
v_call: TRBV6-1
cdr3_aa: CASSPFPQGAEAFF
cdr3_nt: TGTGCCAGCAGCCCCTTTCCCCAGGGAGCTGAAGCTTTCTTT

d_call: TRBD2
clone_size: .
j_call: TRBJ2-7
v_call: TRBV7-6
cdr3_aa: CASSPGLAGGPLHEQYF
cdr3_nt: TGTGCCAGCAGCCCGGGACTAGCGGGAGGGCCGCTCCACGAGCAGTACTTC

d_call: TRBD2
clone_size: many
j_call: TRBJ2-7
v_call: TRBV30
cdr3_aa: CAWSDPRGDYEQYF
cdr3_nt: TGTGCCTGGAGCGATCCGCGGGGGGACTACGAGCAGTACTTC

d_call: .
clone_size: .
j_call: TRBJ1-2
v_call: TRBV28
cdr3_aa: CASNPRQDHGYTF
cdr3_nt: TGTGCCAGCAACCCAAGACAGGATCATGGCTACACCTTC

d_call: TRBD1
clone_size: many
j_call: TRBJ1-2
v_call: TRBV29-1
cdr3_aa: CSGGNIGQDGYTF
cdr3_nt: TGCAGCGGGGGAAACATCGGACAGGATGGCTACACCTTC

d_call: .
clone_size: many
j_call: TRBJ1-2
v_call: TRBV4-1
cdr3_aa: CASSQDTQNYGYTF
cdr3_nt: TGCGCCAGCAGCCAAGATACACAGAACTATGGCTACACCTTC

d_call: .
clone_size: many
j_call: TRBJ2-7
v_call: TRBV27
cdr3_aa: CASGRYEQYF
cdr3_nt: TGTGCCAGCGGTCGCTACGAGCAGTACTTC

d_call: .
clone_size: .
j_call: TRBJ1-2
v_call: TRBV6-5
cdr3_aa: CASSYGGTYGYTF
cdr3_nt: TGTGCCAGCAGTTACGGGGGCACCTATGGCTACACCTTC

d_call: TRBD1
clone_size: many
j_call: TRBJ1-2
v_call: TRBV6-1
cdr3_aa: CASSDARGQGGYGYTF
cdr3_nt: TGTGCCAGCAGTGACGCTCGCGGACAGGGAGGTTATGGCTACACCTTC

d_call: .
clone_size: many
j_call: TRBJ2-2
v_call: TRBV5-1
cdr3_aa: CASSPALRGASNTGELFF
cdr3_nt: TGCGCCAGCAGCCCCGCCCTCAGGGGCGCCTCTAACACCGGGGAGCTGTTTTTT

d_call: .
clone_size: many
j_call: TRBJ1-2
v_call: TRBV6-4
cdr3_aa: CASSLTGTRPTLYGYTF
cdr3_nt: TGTGCCAGCAGCCTAACCGGGACACGTCCGACCCTCTATGGCTACACCTTC

d_call: .
clone_size: .
j_call: TRBJ2-5
v_call: TRBV2
cdr3_aa: CASSEAGGSRYQETQYF
cdr3_nt: TGTGCCAGCAGTGAAGCAGGCGGCAGCAGGTACCAAGAGACCCAGTACTTC

d_call: TRBD1
clone_size: many
j_call: TRBJ2-5
v_call: TRBV7-3
cdr3_aa: CASSPTGAETQYF
cdr3_nt: TGTGCCAGCAGCCCGACAGGGGCAGAGACCCAGTACTTC

d_call: .
clone_size: few
j_call: TRBJ2-2
v_call: TRBV30
cdr3_aa: CAWIPNTGELFF
cdr3_nt: TGTGCCTGGATTCCGAACACCGGGGAGCTGTTTTTT

d_call: .
clone_size: many
j_call: TRBJ1-2
v_call: TRBV15
cdr3_aa: CATSRTLGVRNGYTF
cdr3_nt: TGTGCCACCAGCAGAACCTTGGGGGTAAGAAATGGCTACACCTTC

d_call: TRBD2
clone_size: .
j_call: TRBJ2-7
v_call: TRBV2
cdr3_aa: CASSEATLAGPSYEQYF
cdr3_nt: TGTGCCAGCAGTGAAGCTACACTAGCGGGCCCCTCCTACGAGCAGTACTTC

d_call: TRBD1
clone_size: .
j_call: TRBJ2-7
v_call: TRBV12-3/TRBV12-4
cdr3_aa: CASSTRGTGAYEQYF
cdr3_nt: TGTGCCAGCAGTACGAGAGGGACAGGAGCCTACGAGCAGTACTTC